The 29 T cell receptor beta chains below come from one sample, sequenced in a study of blood T cell repertoires in COVID-19. Libraries were prepared by immunoSEQ multiplex PCR; TCRdb keeps only in-frame clonotypes and omits some of them. This sample carries some 180,000 clones, 86% of them seen once, and the ten largest clones take just under 25%. The sequenced sample was PBMCs or T cells enriched from blood (not recorded which). These receptors came from a woman aged 40 to 55 in a cohort exposed to, infected with or recovered from COVID-19 (not recorded which).

This chain connects TRBV11-2 to TRBJ2-5; D is possibly TRBD2 (6 bases). The germline V and J ends were trimmed by 1 base and 5 bases, with 11 bases remaining between them. Germline CDR1 SGHAT, CDR2 FQNNGV. The CDR3 length is 14 residues. The CDR3 reads CASSLGSGGETQYF. The CDR3 DNA sequence: TGTGCCAGCAGCTTAGGTAGCGGCGGGGAGACCCAGTACTTC.

V and J are TRBV6-6 and TRBJ1-2, with D tentatively TRBD1 (5 bases). Trimming took 6 bases from V and 2 from J, leaving 19 bases between them. The germline CDR1 and CDR2 sequences are MNHNY and SVGAGI (reference sequence). CDR3 length: 16 amino acids. Here the CDR3 reads CASSTPFLQENYGYTF. DNA for the CDR3: TGTGCCAGCAGCACTCCGTTCTTACAGGAAAACTATGGCTACACCTTC.

The chain joins TRBV19 to TRBJ1-4, with D perhaps matching TRBD1 (6 bases). The CDR3 covers 14 residues. The germline V gene encodes CDR1 LNHDA and CDR2 SQIVND (reference sequence). Trimming took off 5 bases at V and 5 bases at J, with 12 bases between the two ends. CDR3 in amino acids: CASSSGHLNEKLFF. In nucleotides, the CDR3 is TGTGCCAGTAGTTCGGGACACTTGAATGAAAAACTGTTTTTT.

The rearrangement uses TRBV19 and TRBJ1-5; D not resolved. The CDR3 consists of 13 residues. The germline V and J ends were trimmed by 0 bases and 6 bases, with 6 bases remaining between them. CDR1 and CDR2 (germline): LNHDA, SQIVND (reference sequence). The CDR3 coding sequence is TGTGCCAGTAGTATAGATATACTTCAGCCCCAGCATTTT. Protein: CASSIDILQPQHF.

On this clone itself: Other DNA sequences in this specimen translate into the identical CDR3. The V call is TRBV28, the J call TRBJ1-1; no clear D. This CDR3 region has 14 residues. The germline V gene encodes CDR1 MDHEN and CDR2 SYDVKM. The V end was cut by 3 bases, the J end by 0 bases, with 8 bases between. The DNA of the CDR3 is TGTGCCAGCAGTTTGGGAGGAGTGAACACTGAAGCTTTCTTT. The encoded protein is CASSLGGVNTEAFF.

V usage is TRBV11-2 and J usage is TRBJ2-7; TRBD2 might be the D (6 bases). CDR1 and CDR2 (germline): SGHAT, FQNNGV. The ends were cut back, 0 bases at V and 0 bases at J, with 15 bases in the middle. The CDR3 is 17 amino acids. CDR3 DNA: TGTGCCAGCAGCTTAGAGTTCGGGTCTAGCGTCTCCTACGAGCAGTACTTC. Translating gives CASSLEFGSSVSYEQYF.

The rearrangement joins TRBV29-1 to TRBJ2-1; the D gene is possibly TRBD2 (5 bases). The V gene lost 0 bases and the J gene lost 12 bases, with 15 bases spanning the gap. The CDR3 sequence is 13 residues long. The V gene's germline CDR1 is SQVTM and CDR2 ANQGSEA. CDR3 DNA: TGCAGCGTTGAAGAGGGCCGGGGAAGTGGGCAGTTCTTC. Translation: CSVEEGRGSGQFF.

This rearrangement joins TRBV10-3 to TRBJ2-1; D might be TRBD2 (5 bases). Germline V gene lookup returns CDR1 ENHRY and CDR2 SYGVKD. Trimming left V 0 bases short and J 5 bases short, with 14 bases between. The CDR3 contains 16 residues. The CDR3 nucleotides read TGTGCCATCAGTGAGTCCCCGGGGTGGATGGACAATGAGCAGTTCTTC. This sequence encodes CAISESPGWMDNEQFF.

The chain has TRBV12-3 or TRBV12-4 and TRBJ1-2; D possibly corresponds to TRBD1 (6 bases). The CDR3 extends over 13 amino acids. V gave up 2 bases and J gave up 8 bases, with 12 bases separating them. CDR3 DNA sequence: TGTGCCAGCAGTTTAAACAGGGTGGACGGCTACACCTTC. Translation: CASSLNRVDGYTF.

This sequence joins TRBV5-1 and TRBJ2-1, with D perhaps matching TRBD1 (6 bases). V was trimmed by 4 bases and J by 3 bases, leaving 8 bases between them. Germline assignment: CDR1 SGHRS and CDR2 YFSETQ. This CDR3 is built from 13 residues. The CDR3 sequence: CASSVDSYNEQFF. CDR3 in DNA: TGCGCCAGCAGCGTGGACAGCTACAATGAGCAGTTCTTC.

The genes are TRBV4-1 and TRBJ2-1, with a possible D match to TRBD2 (5 bases). Germline values: CDR1 MGHRA, CDR2 YSYEKL. V lost 5 bases to trimming and J lost 5 bases, with 10 bases between them. CDR3 length equals 13 residues. The CDR3 region is CASSTRVDNEQFF. CDR3 DNA: TGCGCCAGCAGCACGCGGGTGGACAATGAGCAGTTCTTC.

This clone was picked up a small number of times. Here the CDR3 reads CASSLLGQDDQPQHF. The CDR3 region has the DNA TGTGCCAGCAGTTTATTGGGGCAGGATGATCAGCCCCAGCATTTT. The rearrangement joins TRBV28 to TRBJ1-5; tentative D call: TRBD1 (5 bases). The CDR3 totals 15 residues. V was pared by 1 base and J by 5 bases, with 12 bases between. Germline V CDR1 and CDR2: MDHEN, SYDVKM.

The chain combines TRBV9 with TRBJ2-1; TRBD2 agrees at 9 bases. The CDR3 length is 14 residues. The junction had 4 bases not matched to a gene; V was cut back by 4 bases and J by 5 bases. In germline, CDR1 is SGDLS, CDR2 YYNGEE. CDR3 sequence: CASSRAGGDNEQFF. CDR3 bases: TGTGCCAGCAGCCGAGCGGGAGGAGACAATGAGCAGTTCTTC.

The chain couples TRBV27 to TRBJ2-7; possible D gene TRBD2, 5 bases. This CDR3 spans 13 amino acids. V was clipped by 8 bases and J by 2 bases, with 13 bases between them. Germline V lookup: CDR1 MNHEY, CDR2 SMNVEV (reference sequence). CDR3 loop: CASGWARAYEQYF. In nucleotides, the CDR3 is TGTGCCAGCGGCTGGGCGCGGGCCTACGAGCAGTACTTC.

This chain uses TRBV7-6 with TRBJ2-7, with 13 positions matching TRBD2. This CDR3 is 16 amino acids long. The V gene end was trimmed by 5 bases and the J gene end by 4 bases; junction bases not matched to a gene: 8. Germline V CDR1 and CDR2: SGHVS, FNYEAQ. The CDR3 DNA is TGTGCCAGCAGCGAACTGGGACTAGCGGGGAATTACGAGCAGTACTTC. Its translation: CASSELGLAGNYEQYF.

This clone was detected once. The chain couples TRBV18 to TRBJ1-5, with 10 bases lining up with TRBD1. The CDR3 sequence is 15 residues long. The trim removed 5 bases at V and 4 bases at J, leaving 5 bases unmatched. Germline CDR1 KGHSH, CDR2 LQKENI. The CDR3 sequence is CASSRDRGANQPQHF. The CDR3 DNA follows: TGTGCCAGCTCAAGGGACAGGGGAGCTAATCAGCCCCAGCATTTT.

The V gene is TRBV5-4, the J gene TRBJ1-2; D not certain. Germline V gene data show CDR1 as SGHNT and CDR2 as YYREEE (reference sequence). This CDR3 has 15 amino acids. Trimming took off 4 bases at V and 0 bases at J, with 13 bases between the two ends. The CDR3 region has the DNA TGTGCCAGCAGCGCCCCCCCGGGTACTAACTATGGCTACACCTTC. Translation: CASSAPPGTNYGYTF.

The CDR3 DNA reads TGCAGCGTTGATGGGAGGGGCGGGGGGCCGCCTGAGCAGTTCTTC. This translates into CSVDGRGGGPPEQFF. V and J are TRBV29-1 and TRBJ2-1; 8 bases agree with TRBD2. This CDR3 spans 15 amino acids. Germline CDR1 and CDR2: SQVTM and ANQGSEA. V dropped 3 bases and J dropped 9; count of bases not matched to a gene: 13.

V usage is TRBV2 and J usage is TRBJ1-1; D is uncertain. CDR1 is SNHLY and CDR2 is FYNNEI in the germline V gene. This CDR3 comprises 13 residues. V lost 6 bases to trimming and J lost 6 bases, with 14 bases between them. The CDR3 sequence: CASSHRGGPEAFF. The CDR3 coding sequence is TGTGCCAGCAGCCATCGAGGAGGGCCTGAAGCTTTCTTT.

J is TRBJ1-2 and V is TRBV4-1; 10 bases align to TRBD1. Trimming removed 0 bases from V and 8 bases from J; junction bases left unmatched: 6. Germline V gene lookup returns CDR1 MGHRA and CDR2 YSYEKL. The CDR3 is 15 residues long. The CDR3: CASSQEGDRGEGYTF. CDR3 nucleotides: TGCGCCAGCAGCCAAGAGGGGGACAGGGGTGAGGGCTACACCTTC.

This chain connects TRBV19 to TRBJ1-5; D uncertain. The germline CDR1 and CDR2 sequences are LNHDA and SQIVND (reference sequence). The CDR3 consists of 14 residues. V was pared by 8 bases and J by 4 bases, with 15 bases between. The CDR3 sequence: CASFNGAFNQPQHF. The CDR3 DNA follows: TGTGCCAGTTTCAACGGAGCTTTTAATCAGCCCCAGCATTTT.

The gene calls are TRBV2 and TRBJ1-1; D possibly corresponds to TRBD1 (5 bases). Trimming took 4 bases from V and 8 from J, leaving 14 bases between them. Per germline, CDR1 SNHLY and CDR2 FYNNEI. The CDR3 has 13 amino acids. CDR3 nucleotides: TGTGCCAGCAGTGTCCGGGGGTGGCAGGAAGCTTTCTTT. Amino acid sequence: CASSVRGWQEAFF.

V is TRBV24-1 and J is TRBJ1-1, with 7 nucleotides matching TRBD1. Germline V CDR1 and CDR2: KGHDR, SFDVKD. The V and J ends lost 6 bases and 3 bases, in that order; junction bases with no gene match: 6. This CDR3 spans 14 amino acids. CDR3 loop: CATSSTGRDTEAFF. CDR3 nucleotides: TGTGCCACCAGTTCGACAGGGCGCGACACTGAAGCTTTCTTT.

The chain uses TRBV10-1 and TRBJ2-1; D may be TRBD2 (6 bases). Trimming cost V 0 bases and J 7 bases, with 10 bases left between them. Germline V gene sequence: CDR1 WNHNN, CDR2 SYGVQD (reference sequence). This CDR3 region has 14 residues. CDR3 amino acids: CASSESAAGNEQFF. CDR3 in DNA: TGCGCCAGCAGTGAGTCGGCCGCGGGAAATGAGCAGTTCTTC.

The chain is built from TRBV30 and TRBJ2-3; D unclear. The germline V gene has CDR1 GTSNPN and CDR2 SVGIG (reference sequence). V was cut by 0 bases and J by 4 bases, with 8 bases left in between. The CDR3 is 13 amino acids. The CDR3 sequence: CAWSVRRSDTQYF. The CDR3 DNA reads as TGTGCCTGGAGTGTGCGGAGATCAGATACGCAGTATTTT.

The chain employs TRBV5-6 and TRBJ2-3, with D possibly matching TRBD2 (7 bases). The V end was cut by 4 bases, the J end by 5 bases, with 14 bases between. The CDR3 is 14 residues long. CDR1 is SGHDT, CDR2 YYEEEE, per germline. CDR3 DNA: TGTGCCAGCAGCGTGGGGGGGCCCGGAGATACGCAGTATTTT. Protein product: CASSVGGPGDTQYF.

The J gene is TRBJ1-6, the V gene TRBV28; unclear D gene. Trimming removed 6 bases at V and 7 bases at J, with 10 bases between. The V gene's germline CDR1 is MDHEN and CDR2 SYDVKM. This CDR3 has 13 residues. The CDR3 loop is CASSLGGNSPLHF. CDR3 nucleotide sequence: TGTGCCAGCAGCCTAGGAGGGAATTCACCCCTCCACTTT.

This clone was seen just once. V and J are TRBV7-8 and TRBJ1-2; 7 bases agree with TRBD1. Trimming cost V 6 bases and J 4 bases; bases outside gene matches: 5. There are 13 residues in the CDR3. From germline, CDR1 is SGHVS and CDR2 FQNEAQ. This chain's CDR3 is CASRPGQSYGYTF. In DNA form, the CDR3 reads TGTGCCAGCAGGCCGGGACAGAGCTATGGCTACACCTTC.

This clone was recorded once. The V gene is TRBV4-2, the J gene TRBJ2-7, with a weak D call TRBD2 (6 bases). This CDR3 contains 15 residues. V lost 0 bases and J lost 2, with 11 bases in between. Looked up from germline, CDR1 is LGHNA and CDR2 is YNFKEQ. Here the CDR3 reads CASSQERAGTYEQYF. The CDR3 coding sequence is TGTGCCAGCAGCCAAGAGCGAGCGGGTACCTACGAGCAGTACTTC.